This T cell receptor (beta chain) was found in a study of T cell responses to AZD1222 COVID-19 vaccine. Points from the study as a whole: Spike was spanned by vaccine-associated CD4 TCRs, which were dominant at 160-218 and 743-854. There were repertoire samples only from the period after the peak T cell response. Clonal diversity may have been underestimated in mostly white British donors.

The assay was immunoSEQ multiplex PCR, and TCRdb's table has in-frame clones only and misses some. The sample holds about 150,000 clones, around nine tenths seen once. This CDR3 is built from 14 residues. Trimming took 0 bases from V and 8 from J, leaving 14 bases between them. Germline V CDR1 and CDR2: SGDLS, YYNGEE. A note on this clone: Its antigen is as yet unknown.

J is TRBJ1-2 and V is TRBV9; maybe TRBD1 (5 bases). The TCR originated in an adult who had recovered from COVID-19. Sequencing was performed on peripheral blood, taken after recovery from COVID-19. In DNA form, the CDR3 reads TGTGCCAGCAGCGTAGGAGGGACGGCTGGAGGCTACACCTTC. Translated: CASSVGGTAGGYTF.